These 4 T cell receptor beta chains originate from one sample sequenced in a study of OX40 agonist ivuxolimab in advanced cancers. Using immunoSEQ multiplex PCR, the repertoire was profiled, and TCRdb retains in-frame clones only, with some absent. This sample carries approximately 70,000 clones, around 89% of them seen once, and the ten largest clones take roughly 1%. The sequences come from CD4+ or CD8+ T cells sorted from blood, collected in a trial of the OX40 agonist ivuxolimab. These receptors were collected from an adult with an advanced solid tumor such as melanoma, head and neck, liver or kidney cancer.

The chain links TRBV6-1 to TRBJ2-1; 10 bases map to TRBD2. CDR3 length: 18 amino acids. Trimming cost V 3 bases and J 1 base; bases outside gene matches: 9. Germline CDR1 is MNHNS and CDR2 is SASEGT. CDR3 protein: CASSETHQLAGSYNEQFF. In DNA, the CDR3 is TGTGCCAGCAGTGAGACACATCAACTAGCGGGATCCTACAATGAGCAGTTCTTC.

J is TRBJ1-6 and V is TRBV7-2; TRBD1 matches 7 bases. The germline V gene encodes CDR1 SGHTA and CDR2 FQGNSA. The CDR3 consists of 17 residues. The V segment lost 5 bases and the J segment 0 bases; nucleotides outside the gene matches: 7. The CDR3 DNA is TGTGCCAGCAGCCTCGCCGGGACAGCCTCCTATAATTCACCCCTCCACTTT. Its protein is CASSLAGTASYNSPLHF.

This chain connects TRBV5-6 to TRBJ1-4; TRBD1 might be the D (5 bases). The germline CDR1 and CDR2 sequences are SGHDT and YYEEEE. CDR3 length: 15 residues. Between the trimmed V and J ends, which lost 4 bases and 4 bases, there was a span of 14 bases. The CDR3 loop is CASSETGTFNEKLFF. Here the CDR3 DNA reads TGTGCCAGCAGCGAGACCGGGACCTTTAATGAAAAACTGTTTTTT.

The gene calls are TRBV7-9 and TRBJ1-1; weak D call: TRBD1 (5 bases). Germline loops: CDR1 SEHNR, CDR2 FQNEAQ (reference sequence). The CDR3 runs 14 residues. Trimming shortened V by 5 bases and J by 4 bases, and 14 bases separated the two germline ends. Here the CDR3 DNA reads TGTGCCAGCAGCCCCCCGGGGGGAGGCACTGAAGCTTTCTTT. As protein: CASSPPGGGTEAFF.